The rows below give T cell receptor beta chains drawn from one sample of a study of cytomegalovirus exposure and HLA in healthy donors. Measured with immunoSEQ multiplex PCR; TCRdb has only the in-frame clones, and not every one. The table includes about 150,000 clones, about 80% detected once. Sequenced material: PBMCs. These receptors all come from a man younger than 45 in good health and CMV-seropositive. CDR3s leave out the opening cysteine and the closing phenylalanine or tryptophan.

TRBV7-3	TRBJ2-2	ASSRGLAGVGELF
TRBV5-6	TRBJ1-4	ASSPTGGRIEKLF
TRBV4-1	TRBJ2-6	ASSQEGANSGANVLT
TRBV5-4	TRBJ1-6	ASSLVQDGSPLH
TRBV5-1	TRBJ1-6	ASSAGTGSNSPLH
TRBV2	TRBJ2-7	AVQGGYEQY
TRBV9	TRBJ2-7	ASSIGASGSHYEQY
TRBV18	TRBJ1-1	ASSPRGQDTEAF
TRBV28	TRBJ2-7	ASSPLQQGVYEQY
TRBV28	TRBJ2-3	AISSGILDTQY
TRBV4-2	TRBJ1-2	ASSQVLGGGYGYT
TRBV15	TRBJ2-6	ATSRARSGANVLT
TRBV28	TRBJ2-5	ASDDAPPGQETQY
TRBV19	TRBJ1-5	ASSIGDRDNPSNQPQH
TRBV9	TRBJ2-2	ASSVAGDRDTGELF
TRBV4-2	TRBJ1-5	ASSQETQRPQH
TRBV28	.	ASSSFLAGGSYEQY
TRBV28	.	ASSGTSRYEQY
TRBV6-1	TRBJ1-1	ASRPGQGLEAF
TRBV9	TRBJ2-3	ASRGGEGGTDTQY
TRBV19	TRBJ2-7	ASSLSTGRNYEQY
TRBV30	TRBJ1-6	AWSQDYNSPLH
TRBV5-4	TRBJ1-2	ASRPRDRVDDGYT
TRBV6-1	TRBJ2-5	ASNPLTGNLPEQY
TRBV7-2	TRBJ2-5	ASSLGTKETQY
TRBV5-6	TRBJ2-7	ASSGPGQGREQY
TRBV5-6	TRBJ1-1	ASSSGNTEAF
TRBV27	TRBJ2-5	ASSSGTSGSSGETQY